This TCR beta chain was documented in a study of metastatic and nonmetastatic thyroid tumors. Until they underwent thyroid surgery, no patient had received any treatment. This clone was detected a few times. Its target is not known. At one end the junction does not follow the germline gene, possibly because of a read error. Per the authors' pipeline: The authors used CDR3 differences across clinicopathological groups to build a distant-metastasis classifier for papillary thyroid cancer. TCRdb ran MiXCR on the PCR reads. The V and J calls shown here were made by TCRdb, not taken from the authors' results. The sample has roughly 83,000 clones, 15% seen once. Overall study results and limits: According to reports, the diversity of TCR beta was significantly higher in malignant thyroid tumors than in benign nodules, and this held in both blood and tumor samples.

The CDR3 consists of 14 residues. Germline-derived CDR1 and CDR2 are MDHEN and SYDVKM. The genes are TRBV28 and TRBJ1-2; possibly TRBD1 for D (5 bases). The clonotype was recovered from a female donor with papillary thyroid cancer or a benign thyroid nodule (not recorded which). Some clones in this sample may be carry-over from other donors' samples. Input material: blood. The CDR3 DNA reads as TGTGTCAGCAGTAAGACAGAGACTGCCTATGTCTACACCTTC. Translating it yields CVSSKTETAYVYTF.